The rows below give T cell receptor beta chains drawn from one sample of a study of spatial heterogeneity in lung cancer. TCRdb recomputed calls from the 5' RACE reads with MiXCR, one row per CDR3 protein. The table records several thousand distinct CDR3 sequences, under 7% of them present only once. The sample in question was lung tumor tissue, obtained at surgery. Receptor source: a male donor with early-stage non-small cell lung cancer. Each CDR3 is given with its conserved first and last residue. The D gene is left open where the match is weak. Clone size is stated in some rows and not others, as once, few, many or a class when expanded.

TRBD2 | TRBJ2-1 | TRBV20-1 | medium-sized | CSARDFGLAGVGTYNEQFF | TGCAGTGCTAGAGATTTTGGGCTAGCGGGAGTAGGGACCTACAATGAGCAGTTCTTC
TRBD1 | TRBJ2-2 | TRBV14 | . | CASTDRANTGELFF | TGTGCCAGCACGGACAGGGCGAACACCGGGGAGCTGTTTTTT
. | TRBJ2-7 | TRBV28 | medium-sized | CASSPDSGQLREQYF | TGTGCCAGCAGCCCGGACAGCGGACAGTTGAGAGAGCAGTACTTC
TRBD1 | TRBJ2-1 | TRBV30 | medium-sized | CAWRNLLDRGSNEQFF | TGTGCCTGGAGAAACCTCCTGGACAGGGGGAGCAATGAGCAGTTCTTC
. | TRBJ2-6 | TRBV6-2/TRBV6-3 | many | CATRPVVSGANVLTF | TGTGCCACTCGGCCGGTAGTCTCTGGGGCCAACGTCCTGACTTTC
. | TRBJ2-5 | TRBV9 | few | CASSVRCF | TGTGCCAGCAGCGTCCGGTGCTTC
. | TRBJ1-4 | TRBV7-8 | many | CASSTRRATNEKLFF | TGTGCCAGCAGCACCAGACGGGCAACTAATGAAAAACTGTTTTTT
. | TRBJ1-5 | TRBV6-5 | many | CASSNHRGNQPQHF | TGTGCCAGCAGTAATCACAGGGGCAATCAGCCCCAGCATTTT
. | TRBJ1-6 | TRBV5-5 | medium-sized | CASTTAWRSAGPLHF | TGTGCCAGCACCACCGCCTGGAGGTCCGCAGGACCCCTCCACTTT
TRBD1 | TRBJ1-5 | TRBV6-2/TRBV6-3 | medium-sized | CASSWNRGAGQPQHF | TGTGCCAGCAGTTGGAACAGGGGCGCTGGGCAGCCCCAGCATTTT
. | TRBJ1-1 | TRBV30 | medium-sized | CAWGWEDTEAFF | TGTGCCTGGGGGTGGGAGGACACTGAAGCTTTCTTT
TRBD1 | TRBJ2-1 | TRBV7-9 | many | CASSPYAVGQGNNEQFF | TGTGCCAGCAGCCCTTACGCGGTGGGACAGGGTAACAATGAGCAGTTCTTC
. | TRBJ2-7 | TRBV6-2/TRBV6-3 | medium-sized | CAIGVWGYEQYF | TGTGCCATCGGTGTATGGGGGTACGAGCAGTACTTC
. | TRBJ2-2 | TRBV10-3 | medium-sized | CAISTLVGGELFF | TGTGCCATCAGTACCCTCGTCGGCGGGGAGCTGTTTTTT
. | TRBJ2-7 | TRBV5-4 | medium-sized | CASSLGRDSSYEQYF | TGTGCCAGCAGCTTGGGAAGGGATAGCTCCTACGAGCAGTACTTC
. | TRBJ2-2 | TRBV14 | . | CASSQDHEFYGELFF | TGTGCCAGCAGCCAAGATCACGAATTCTACGGGGAGCTGTTTTTT
. | TRBJ2-2 | TRBV7-2 | many | CASSLGSAHTGELFF | TGTGCCAGCAGCTTAGGAAGCGCCCACACCGGGGAGCTGTTTTTT
. | TRBJ2-4 | TRBV28 | medium-sized | CARPTRPKNIQYF | TGTGCCAGACCGACTAGACCCAAAAACATTCAGTACTTC
. | TRBJ2-2 | TRBV7-2 | medium-sized | CASSSNTGELFF | TGTGCCAGCAGCTCGAACACCGGGGAGCTGTTTTTT
TRBD2 | TRBJ2-1 | TRBV28 | . | CASSSLAGGWNEQFF | TGTGCCAGCAGTTCCCTAGCGGGAGGATGGAATGAGCAGTTCTTC
TRBD2 | TRBJ2-7 | TRBV6-5 | medium-sized | CASKPSGSYEQYF | TGTGCCAGCAAACCTAGCGGGAGTTACGAGCAGTACTTC
TRBD2 | TRBJ2-3 | TRBV5-4 | medium-sized | CASSPLAGGPWDTQYF | TGTGCCAGCAGCCCCCTTGCGGGAGGGCCTTGGGATACGCAGTATTTT
. | TRBJ1-5 | TRBV7-8 | many | CASSFGRGQPQHF | TGTGCCAGCAGCTTCGGCAGGGGTCAGCCCCAGCATTTT
TRBD1 | TRBJ1-4 | TRBV6-6 | many | CASRIQGLVEKLFF | TGTGCCAGCAGAATACAGGGGCTCGTGGAAAAACTGTTTTTT